This T cell receptor beta chain was captured by sequencing in a study of T cells in Graves' hyperthyroidism and ophthalmopathy. This CDR3 is built from 15 residues. Trimming stripped 4 bases from V and 0 bases from J, with 11 bases between. Amplified TCR beta CDR3 regions derived from RNA transcripts. During a first-round RT-PCR of the TCR CDR3, the HTBI primer set was used. TCRdb independently ran MiXCR on the multiplex PCR reads; one entry per CDR3 protein. The data show roughly 290,000 distinct CDR3 sequences, with roughly an eighth seen just once and 7% to 9.5% held by the top ten. Recently diagnosed hyperthyroidism of less than 2 months' duration affected patients aged 18 to 65. At least ten counts were recorded for this clonotype. Its antigen remains unknown. Study observations and caveats: From stable hyperthyroidism, ophthalmopathy was separated by a 13 V-J model.

The sample consisted of blood. The receptor comes from a middle-aged woman with Graves' hyperthyroidism. The chain links TRBV12-3 or TRBV12-4 to TRBJ2-3; D perhaps matches TRBD2 (5 bases). CDR3 DNA: TGTGCCAGCAGTTCGAACGGGATAAGCACAGATACGCAGTATTTT. Protein sequence: CASSSNGISTDTQYF.